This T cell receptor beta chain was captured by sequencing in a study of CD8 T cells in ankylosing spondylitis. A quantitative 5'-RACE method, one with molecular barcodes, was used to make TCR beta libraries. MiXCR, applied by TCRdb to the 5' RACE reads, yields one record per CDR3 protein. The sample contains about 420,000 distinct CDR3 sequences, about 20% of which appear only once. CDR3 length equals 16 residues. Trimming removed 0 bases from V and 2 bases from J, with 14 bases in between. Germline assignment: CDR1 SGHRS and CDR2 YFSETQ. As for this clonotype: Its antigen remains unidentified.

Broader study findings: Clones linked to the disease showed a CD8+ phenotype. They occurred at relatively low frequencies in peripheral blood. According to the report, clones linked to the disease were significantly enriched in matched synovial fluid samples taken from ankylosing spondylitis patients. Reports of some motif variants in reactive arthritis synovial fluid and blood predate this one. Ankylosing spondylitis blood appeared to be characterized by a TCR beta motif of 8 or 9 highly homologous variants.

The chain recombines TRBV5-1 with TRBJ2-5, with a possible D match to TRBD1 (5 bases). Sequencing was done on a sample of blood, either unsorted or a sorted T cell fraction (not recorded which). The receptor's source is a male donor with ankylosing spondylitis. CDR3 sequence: CASSLVSGWIQETQYF. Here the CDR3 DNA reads TGCGCCAGCAGCTTGGTTTCAGGGTGGATTCAAGAGACCCAGTACTTC.